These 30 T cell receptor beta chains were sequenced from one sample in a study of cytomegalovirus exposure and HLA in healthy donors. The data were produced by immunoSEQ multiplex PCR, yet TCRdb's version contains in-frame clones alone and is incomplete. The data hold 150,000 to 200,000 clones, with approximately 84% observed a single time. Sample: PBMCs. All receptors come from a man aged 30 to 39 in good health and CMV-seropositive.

This CDR3 reads CASSSQGATEAFF. CDR3 sequence (DNA): TGTGCCAGCAGCTCCCAGGGGGCCACTGAAGCTTTCTTT. V usage is TRBV7-2 and J usage is TRBJ1-1, with 8 bases matching TRBD1. The V gene end was trimmed by 4 bases and the J gene end by 4 bases; junction bases not matched to a gene: 2. From germline, CDR1 is SGHTA and CDR2 FQGNSA. This CDR3 has 13 amino acids.

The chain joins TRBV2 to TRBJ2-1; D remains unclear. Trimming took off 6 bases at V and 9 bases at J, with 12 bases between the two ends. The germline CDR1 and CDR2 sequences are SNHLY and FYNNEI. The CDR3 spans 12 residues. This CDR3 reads CASSPDSAEQFF. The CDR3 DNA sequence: TGTGCCAGCAGCCCTGACTCGGCTGAGCAGTTCTTC.

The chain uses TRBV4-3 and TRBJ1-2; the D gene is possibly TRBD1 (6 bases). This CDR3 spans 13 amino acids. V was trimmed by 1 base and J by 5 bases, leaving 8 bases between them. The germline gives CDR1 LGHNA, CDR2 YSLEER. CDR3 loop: CASSQGGQYGYTF. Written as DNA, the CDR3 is TGCGCCAGCAGCCAAGGGGGACAATATGGCTACACCTTC.

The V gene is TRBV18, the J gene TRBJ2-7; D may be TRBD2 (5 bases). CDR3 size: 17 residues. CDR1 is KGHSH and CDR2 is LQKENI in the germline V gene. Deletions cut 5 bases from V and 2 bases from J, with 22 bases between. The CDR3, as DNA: TGTGCCAGCTCAAGACTCGAATCGGGCCCCGGGACCTACGAGCAGTACTTC. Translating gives CASSRLESGPGTYEQYF.

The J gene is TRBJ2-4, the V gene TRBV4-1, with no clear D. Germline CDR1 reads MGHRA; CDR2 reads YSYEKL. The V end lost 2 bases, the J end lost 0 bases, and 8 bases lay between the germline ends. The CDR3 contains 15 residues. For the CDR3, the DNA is TGCGCCAGCAGCCAACGGGTGCTAGCCAAAAACATTCAGTACTTC. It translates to CASSQRVLAKNIQYF.

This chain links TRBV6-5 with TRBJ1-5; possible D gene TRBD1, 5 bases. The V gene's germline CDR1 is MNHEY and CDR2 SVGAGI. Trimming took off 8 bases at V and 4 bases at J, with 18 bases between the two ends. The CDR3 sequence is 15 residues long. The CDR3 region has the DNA TGTGCCAGCCGGGCGGGGGGAAGAGGGAATCAGCCCCAGCATTTT. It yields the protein CASRAGGRGNQPQHF.

The CDR3 nucleotides are TGTGCCATCAGACCGACAGGGGACACCGGGGAGCTGTTTTTT. Translation: CAIRPTGDTGELFF. The chain uses TRBV10-3 and TRBJ2-2, with 8 bases that match TRBD1. The CDR3 contains 14 residues. V trimming: 6 bases; J trimming: 3 bases; junction bases outside the gene matches: 3. CDR1 and CDR2 (germline): ENHRY, SYGVKD.

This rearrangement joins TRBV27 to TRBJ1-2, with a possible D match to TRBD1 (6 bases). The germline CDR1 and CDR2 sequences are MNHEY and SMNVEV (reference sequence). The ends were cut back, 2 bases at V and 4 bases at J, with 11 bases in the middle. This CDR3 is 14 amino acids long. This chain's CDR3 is CASSLMSGAYGYTF. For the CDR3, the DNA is TGTGCCAGCAGTTTAATGTCAGGGGCCTATGGCTACACCTTC.

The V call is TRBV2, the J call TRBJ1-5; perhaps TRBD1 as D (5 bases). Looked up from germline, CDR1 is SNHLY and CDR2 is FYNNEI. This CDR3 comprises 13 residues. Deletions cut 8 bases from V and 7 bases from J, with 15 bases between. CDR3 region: CASETGARQPQHF. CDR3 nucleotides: TGTGCCAGCGAAACAGGAGCGAGGCAGCCCCAGCATTTT. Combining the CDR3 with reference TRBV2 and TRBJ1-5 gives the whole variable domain EPEVTQTPSHQVTQMGQEVILRCVPISNHLYFYWYRQILGQKVEFLVSFYNNEISEKSEIFDDQFSVERPDGSNFTLKIRSTKLEDSAMYFCASETGARQPQHFGDGTRLSIL.

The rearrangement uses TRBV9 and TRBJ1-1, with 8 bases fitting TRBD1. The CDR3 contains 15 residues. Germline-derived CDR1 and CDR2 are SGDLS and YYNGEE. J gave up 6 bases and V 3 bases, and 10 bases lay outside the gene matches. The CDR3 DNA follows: TGTGCCAGCAGCGGCCCCGGACAGGGCGCGCCTGAAGCTTTCTTT. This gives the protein CASSGPGQGAPEAFF.

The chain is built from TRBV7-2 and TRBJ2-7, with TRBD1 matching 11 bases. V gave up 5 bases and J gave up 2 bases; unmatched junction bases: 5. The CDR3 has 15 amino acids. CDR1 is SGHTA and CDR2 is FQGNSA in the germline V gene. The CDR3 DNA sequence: TGTGCCAGCAGCACGGGGACAGGGGGAGCCTACGAGCAGTACTTC. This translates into CASSTGTGGAYEQYF.

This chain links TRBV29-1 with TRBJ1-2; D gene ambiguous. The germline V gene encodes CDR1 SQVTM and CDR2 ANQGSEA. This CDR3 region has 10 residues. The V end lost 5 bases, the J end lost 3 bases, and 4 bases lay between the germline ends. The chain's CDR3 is CSVYYYGYTF. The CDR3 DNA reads TGCAGCGTTTACTACTATGGCTACACCTTC.

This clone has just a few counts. The CDR3: CASSLDGNYGYTF. DNA for the CDR3: TGTGCCAGCAGCTTAGACGGTAACTATGGCTACACCTTC. The gene calls are TRBV7-9 and TRBJ1-2; no firm D call. This CDR3 region has 13 residues. Germline V gene sequence: CDR1 SEHNR, CDR2 FQNEAQ (reference sequence). Trimming stripped 1 base from V and 1 base from J, with 4 bases between.

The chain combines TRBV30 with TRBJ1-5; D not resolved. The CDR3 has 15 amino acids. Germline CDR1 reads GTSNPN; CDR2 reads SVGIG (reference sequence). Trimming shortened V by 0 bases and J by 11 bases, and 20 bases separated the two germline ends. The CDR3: CAWSVWTPRLGAQHF. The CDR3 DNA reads TGTGCCTGGAGTGTATGGACCCCACGACTGGGAGCCCAGCATTTT.

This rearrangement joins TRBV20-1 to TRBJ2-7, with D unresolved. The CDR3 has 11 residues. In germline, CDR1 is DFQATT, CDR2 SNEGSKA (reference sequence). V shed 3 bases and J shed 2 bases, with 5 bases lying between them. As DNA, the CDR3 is TGCAGTGCTAGTCTAGCCTACGAGCAGTACTTC. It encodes CSASLAYEQYF.

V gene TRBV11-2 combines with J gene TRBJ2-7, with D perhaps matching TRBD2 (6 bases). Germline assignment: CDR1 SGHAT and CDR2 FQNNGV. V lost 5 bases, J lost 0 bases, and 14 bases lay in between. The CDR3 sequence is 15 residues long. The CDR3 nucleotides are TGTGCCAGCAGCCTACGGGACTCGACCTCCTACGAGCAGTACTTC. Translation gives CASSLRDSTSYEQYF.

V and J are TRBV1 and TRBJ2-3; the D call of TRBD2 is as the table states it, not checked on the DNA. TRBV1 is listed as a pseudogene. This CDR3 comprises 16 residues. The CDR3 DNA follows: TGCACCAGCAGCCAAGGAGGGGGAGGGAGCACAGATACGCAGTATTTT. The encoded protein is CTSSQGGGGSTDTQYF.

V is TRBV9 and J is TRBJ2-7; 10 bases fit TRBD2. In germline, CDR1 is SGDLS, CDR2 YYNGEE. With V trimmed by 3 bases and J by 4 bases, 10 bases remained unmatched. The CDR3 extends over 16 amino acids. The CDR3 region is CASSALGSGRGYEQYF. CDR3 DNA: TGTGCCAGCAGCGCCCTCGGGAGCGGGAGGGGGTACGAGCAGTACTTC.

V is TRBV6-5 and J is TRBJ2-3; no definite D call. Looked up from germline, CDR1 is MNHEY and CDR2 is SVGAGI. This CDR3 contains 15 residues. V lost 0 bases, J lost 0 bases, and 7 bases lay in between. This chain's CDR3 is CASSYSGDSTDTQYF. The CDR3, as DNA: TGTGCCAGCAGTTACTCGGGCGATAGCACAGATACGCAGTATTTT.

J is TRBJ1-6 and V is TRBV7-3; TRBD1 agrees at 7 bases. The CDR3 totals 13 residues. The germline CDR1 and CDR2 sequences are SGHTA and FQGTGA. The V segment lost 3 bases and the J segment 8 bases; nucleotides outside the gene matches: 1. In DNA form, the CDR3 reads TGTGCCAGCAGCTTCAGGGGGGATTCACCCCTCCACTTT. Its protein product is CASSFRGDSPLHF.

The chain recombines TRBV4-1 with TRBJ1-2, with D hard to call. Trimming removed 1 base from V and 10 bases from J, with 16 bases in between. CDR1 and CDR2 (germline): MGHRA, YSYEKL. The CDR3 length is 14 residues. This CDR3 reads CASSQGPFPLYYTF. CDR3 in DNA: TGCGCCAGCAGCCAAGGCCCCTTTCCCCTCTACTACACCTTC.

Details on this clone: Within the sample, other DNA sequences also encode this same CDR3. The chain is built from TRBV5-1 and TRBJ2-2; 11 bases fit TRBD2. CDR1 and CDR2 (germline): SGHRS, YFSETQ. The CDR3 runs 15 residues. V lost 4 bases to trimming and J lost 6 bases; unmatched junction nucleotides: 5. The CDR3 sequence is CASSPLAGEAGELFF. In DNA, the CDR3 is TGCGCCAGCAGCCCACTAGCGGGGGAGGCCGGGGAGCTGTTTTTT.

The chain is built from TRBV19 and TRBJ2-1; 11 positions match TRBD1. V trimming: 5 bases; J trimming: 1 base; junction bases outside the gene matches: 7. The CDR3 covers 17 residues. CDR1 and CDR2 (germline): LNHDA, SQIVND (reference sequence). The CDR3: CASSPWTGGFSYNEQFF. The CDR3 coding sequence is TGTGCCAGTAGTCCTTGGACAGGGGGCTTTTCCTACAATGAGCAGTTCTTC.

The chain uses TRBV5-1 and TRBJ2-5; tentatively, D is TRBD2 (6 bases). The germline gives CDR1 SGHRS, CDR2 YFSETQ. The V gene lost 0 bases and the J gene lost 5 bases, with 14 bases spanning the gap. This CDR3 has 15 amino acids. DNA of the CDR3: TGCGCCAGCAGCTTGGAATTGGAGGGAATGGAGACCCAGTACTTC. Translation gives CASSLELEGMETQYF.

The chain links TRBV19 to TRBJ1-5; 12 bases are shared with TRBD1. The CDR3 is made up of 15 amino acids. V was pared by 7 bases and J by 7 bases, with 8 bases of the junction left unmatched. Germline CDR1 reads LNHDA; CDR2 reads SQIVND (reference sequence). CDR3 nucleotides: TGTGCCAGTACTTGGGACAGGGGGCTTTACCAGCCCCAGCATTTT. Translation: CASTWDRGLYQPQHF.

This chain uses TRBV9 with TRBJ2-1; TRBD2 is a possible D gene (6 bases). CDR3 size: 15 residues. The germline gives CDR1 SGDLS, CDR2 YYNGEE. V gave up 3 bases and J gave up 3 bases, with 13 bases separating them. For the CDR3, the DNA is TGTGCCAGCAGCGCACGACTAGAAATCTACAATGAGCAGTTCTTC. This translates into CASSARLEIYNEQFF.

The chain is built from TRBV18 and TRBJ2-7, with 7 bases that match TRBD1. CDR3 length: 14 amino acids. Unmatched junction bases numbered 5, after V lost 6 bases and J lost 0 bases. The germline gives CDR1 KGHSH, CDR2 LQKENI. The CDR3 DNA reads TGTGCCAGCTCGGGGACAGATAACTCCTACGAGCAGTACTTC. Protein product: CASSGTDNSYEQYF. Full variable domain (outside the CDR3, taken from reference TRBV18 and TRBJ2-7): NAGVMQNPRHLVRRRGQEARLRCSPMKGHSHVYWYRQLPEEGLKFMVYLQKENIIDESGMPKERFSAEFPKEGPSILRIQQVVRGDSAAYFCASSGTDNSYEQYFGPGTRLTVT.

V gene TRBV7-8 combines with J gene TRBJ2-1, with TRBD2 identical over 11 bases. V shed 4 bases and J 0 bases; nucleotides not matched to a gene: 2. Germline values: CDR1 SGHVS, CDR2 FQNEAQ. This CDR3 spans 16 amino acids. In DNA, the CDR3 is TGTGCCAGCAGCTCCGGACTAGCGGGCTCCTACAATGAGCAGTTCTTC. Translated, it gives CASSSGLAGSYNEQFF.

The CDR3 coding sequence is TGCGCCAGCAGCCCCGGGACAGGGGGCAACGAGCAGTACTTC. This sequence encodes CASSPGTGGNEQYF. This chain links TRBV5-1 with TRBJ2-7; 12 bases fit TRBD1. Germline-derived CDR1 and CDR2 are SGHRS and YFSETQ. V trimming: 4 bases; J trimming: 5 bases; junction bases outside the gene matches: 4. There are 14 residues in the CDR3.

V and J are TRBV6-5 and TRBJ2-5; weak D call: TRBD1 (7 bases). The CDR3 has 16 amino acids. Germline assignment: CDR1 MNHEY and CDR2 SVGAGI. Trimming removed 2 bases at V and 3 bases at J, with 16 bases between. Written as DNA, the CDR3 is TGTGCCAGCAGTTACGTAGGCAGGGGGGAAGAAGAGACCCAGTACTTC. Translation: CASSYVGRGEEETQYF.